A single sample is the source of the 14 T cell receptor beta chains below, sequenced in a study of cytomegalovirus exposure and HLA in healthy donors. Primers included in the PCR were 60 Vbeta and 13 Jbeta primers. Profiling relied on immunoSEQ multiplex PCR, and the TCRdb table lists in-frame clones only, not all of them. The sample table includes about 110,000 clones. The sequenced sample was PBMCs. All receptors derive from a man aged 40-49 years in good health and CMV-seropositive.

The J gene is TRBJ2-2, the V gene TRBV19; TRBD2 aligns across 9 bases. The J segment lost 4 bases and the V segment lost 3 bases, leaving 9 bases of the junction unmatched. The CDR3 length is 17 residues. CDR1 is LNHDA and CDR2 is SQIVND in the germline V gene (reference sequence). CDR3 in DNA: TGTGCCAGTAGTATCGCGGGGGGGCCGGCGGCCACCGGGGAGCTGTTTTTT. As protein: CASSIAGGPAATGELFF.

V gene TRBV7-3 combines with J gene TRBJ2-1; D unresolved. The CDR3 totals 15 residues. Trimming left V 3 bases short and J 7 bases short, with 16 bases between. CDR1 is SGHTA, CDR2 FQGTGA, per germline. CDR3 amino acids: CASSFGPKSGNEQFF. For the CDR3, the DNA is TGTGCCAGCAGCTTCGGTCCAAAAAGTGGTAATGAGCAGTTCTTC.

V gene TRBV28 combines with J gene TRBJ1-6; D perhaps matches TRBD1 (6 bases). Germline loops: CDR1 MDHEN, CDR2 SYDVKM. Trimming cost V 3 bases and J 5 bases, with 8 bases left between them. The CDR3 sequence is 14 residues long. The DNA for the CDR3 is TGTGCCAGCAGTTTCAGGGGCAATAATTCACCCCTCCACTTT. As protein: CASSFRGNNSPLHF.

The CDR3 coding sequence is TGCTCCCAGGGACTAGCGGGAGGCTACAATGAGCAGTTCTTC. This gives the protein CSQGLAGGYNEQFF. The chain couples TRBV29-1 to TRBJ2-1; 15 bases are shared with TRBD2. CDR1 and CDR2 from the germline V gene are SQVTM and ANQGSEA. This CDR3 is built from 14 residues.

The chain carries TRBV7-9 and TRBJ2-2, with 10 bases matching TRBD2. Germline trimming cut 5 bases from V and 0 bases from J; bases unmatched to any gene: 3. The CDR3 is 16 residues long. Germline V gene lookup returns CDR1 SEHNR and CDR2 FQNEAQ (reference sequence). CDR3 in DNA: TGTGCCAGCAGCGCAACTAGCGGGGCGAACACCGGGGAGCTGTTTTTT. Amino acids: CASSATSGANTGELFF.

The rearrangement uses TRBV2 and TRBJ2-7; tentatively, D is TRBD2 (5 bases). The CDR3 is 14 residues long. The ends were cut back, 4 bases at V and 2 bases at J, with 12 bases in the middle. Per the germline V gene, CDR1 is SNHLY and CDR2 is FYNNEI. CDR3 in amino acids: CASSVVGDPYEQYF. As DNA, the CDR3 is TGTGCCAGCAGTGTTGTGGGAGACCCCTACGAGCAGTACTTC. Full variable domain (remainder filled in from reference TRBV2 and TRBJ2-7): EPEVTQTPSHQVTQMGQEVILRCVPISNHLYFYWYRQILGQKVEFLVSFYNNEISEKSEIFDDQFSVERPDGSNFTLKIRSTKLEDSAMYFCASSVVGDPYEQYFGPGTRLTVT.

The J gene is TRBJ2-5, the V gene TRBV6-1, with D tentatively TRBD2 (6 bases). Germline V gene data show CDR1 as MNHNS and CDR2 as SASEGT. V gave up 1 base and J gave up 1 base, with 10 bases separating them. CDR3 length: 15 residues. The CDR3 here is CASSEVGSGQETQYF. CDR3 DNA: TGTGCCAGCAGTGAAGTGGGTAGCGGCCAAGAGACCCAGTACTTC.

This chain links TRBV7-9 with TRBJ1-5; TRBD1 aligns across 7 bases. V lost 5 bases, J lost 6 bases, and 1 base stayed unmatched. Germline CDR1 reads SEHNR; CDR2 reads FQNEAQ (reference sequence). CDR3 length equals 12 residues. The CDR3 sequence is CASSQGGQPQHF. As DNA, the CDR3 is TGTGCCAGCAGCCAGGGGGGTCAGCCCCAGCATTTT.

V is TRBV28 and J is TRBJ2-7; tentatively, D is TRBD2 (7 bases). V was cut by 5 bases and J by 3 bases, with 17 bases left in between. The length of the CDR3 is 15 residues. Germline V lookup: CDR1 MDHEN, CDR2 SYDVKM. CDR3 protein: CASSPSGTPYYEQYF. CDR3 coding DNA: TGTGCCAGCAGTCCGAGCGGGACACCGTACTACGAGCAGTACTTC.

The chain uses TRBV18 and TRBJ2-7, with 11 positions matching TRBD2. CDR1 is KGHSH, CDR2 LQKENI, per germline. This CDR3 has 15 residues. V lost 2 bases to trimming and J lost 5 bases; unmatched junction nucleotides: 5. In nucleotides, the CDR3 is TGTGCCAGCTCACCAGTAGCGGGAGGGCCAGACGAGCAGTACTTC. Translating it yields CASSPVAGGPDEQYF.

The CDR3 DNA reads as TGTGCCAGCAGTTCTACTAGCGGGCAAACCGGGGCCAACGTCCTGACTTTC. Amino acid sequence: CASSSTSGQTGANVLTF. V gene TRBV27 combines with J gene TRBJ2-6, with 9 nucleotides matching TRBD2. This CDR3 region has 17 residues. The trim removed 4 bases at V and 4 bases at J, leaving 8 bases unmatched. Germline CDR1 is MNHEY and CDR2 is SMNVEV (reference sequence).

V and J are TRBV6-6 and TRBJ2-1; D may be TRBD1 (6 bases). Between the trimmed V and J ends, which lost 4 bases and 2 bases, there was a span of 12 bases. Per germline, CDR1 MNHNY and CDR2 SVGAGI (reference sequence). This CDR3 comprises 15 residues. CDR3 nucleotides: TGTGCCAGCAGTTTGGGGGACAACCCCTACAATGAGCAGTTCTTC. Protein sequence: CASSLGDNPYNEQFF.

The V gene is TRBV7-2, the J gene TRBJ2-7; 7 bases fit TRBD1. With 5 bases clipped from V and 0 bases from J, the junction kept 7 bases outside the gene matches. Germline V gene lookup returns CDR1 SGHTA and CDR2 FQGNSA. The CDR3 contains 15 residues. CDR3 sequence: CASSIDRASSYEQYF. CDR3 sequence (DNA): TGTGCCAGCAGCATAGACAGGGCCAGCTCCTACGAGCAGTACTTC.

This rearrangement joins TRBV2 to TRBJ1-5; 8 bases fit TRBD1. Germline V gene data show CDR1 as SNHLY and CDR2 as FYNNEI. The CDR3 totals 17 residues. With V trimmed by 5 bases and J by 0 bases, 9 bases remained unmatched. The CDR3 loop reads CASSRDRPSYSNQPQHF. CDR3 nucleotide sequence: TGTGCCAGCAGTAGGGACAGGCCATCTTATAGCAATCAGCCCCAGCATTTT.